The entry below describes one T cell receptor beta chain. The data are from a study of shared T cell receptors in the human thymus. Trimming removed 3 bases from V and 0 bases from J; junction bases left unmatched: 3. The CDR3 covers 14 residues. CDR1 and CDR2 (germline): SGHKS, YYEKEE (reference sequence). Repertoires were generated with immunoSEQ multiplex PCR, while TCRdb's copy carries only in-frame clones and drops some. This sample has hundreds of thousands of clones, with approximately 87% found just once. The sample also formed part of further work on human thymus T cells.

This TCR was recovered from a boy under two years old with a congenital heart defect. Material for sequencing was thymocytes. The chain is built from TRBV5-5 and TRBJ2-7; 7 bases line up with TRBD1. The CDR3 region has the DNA TGTGCCAGCAGCTATGGGACAGACTCCTACGAGCAGTACTTC. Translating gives CASSYGTDSYEQYF.